The clone carrying this TCR beta chain has at least ten counts. The data derive from a study of T cell repertoires in cytomegalovirus infection. This CDR3 has 15 amino acids. Germline CDR1 reads SGHAT; CDR2 reads FQNNGV. V was cut by 1 base and J by 3 bases, with 13 bases left in between. MiXCR was run by TCRdb on the reads, yielding one entry per CDR3 protein. The repertoire includes around 180,000 distinct CDR3 sequences, roughly a fifth of them detected once, and under 3.5% sits in the top ten. The TCR comes from a human donor in good health (CMV status not recorded). Some clones in this sample may be carry-over from other donors' samples. Sequenced: PBMCs. V usage is TRBV11-2 and J usage is TRBJ2-7, with TRBD1 as a possible D gene (6 bases). CDR3 protein: CASSLARTAYYEQYF. CDR3 nucleotides: TGTGCCAGCAGCTTAGCCAGGACAGCATACTACGAGCAGTACTTC.